This T cell receptor beta chain was found in a study of T cells after yellow fever vaccination. Study-wide context: Low-cell-number fractions underwent preparation using SMART-Seq v4 Ultra Low Input.

This clonotype occurred a few times. TCRdb recomputed calls from the 5' RACE reads with MiXCR, one row per CDR3 protein. The table shows 300,000 to 400,000 distinct CDR3 sequences, with around 3.9% occurring only once. Germline assignment: CDR1 SGHAT and CDR2 FQNNGV. This CDR3 has 13 residues. With V trimmed by 5 bases and J by 5 bases, 5 bases remained unmatched. This chain uses TRBV11-2 with TRBJ2-5; TRBD2 matches at 7 bases. This material consisted of PBMCs, taken 5 days after the yellow fever booster vaccination. The clonotype was recovered from a man between 18 and 29 years old who received the YFV17D yellow fever vaccine. The CDR3 DNA reads as TGTGCCAGCAGCCTCGGGGGGTGGGAGACCCAGTACTTC. The encoded protein is CASSLGGWETQYF.